This paragraph reports one TCR beta chain. The antigen remains unidentified. Looked up from germline, CDR1 is KGHDR and CDR2 is SFDVKD. Trimming shortened V by 8 bases and J by 2 bases, and 20 bases separated the two germline ends. This CDR3 has 17 amino acids. TCRdb keeps only in-frame clones here, not all; method: immunoSEQ multiplex PCR. The sample contains 150,000 or so clones, over 80% of which appear only once. This entry comes from a study of T cell responses to AZD1222 COVID-19 vaccine. General study findings and limits: Clonal diversity may have been underestimated in mostly white British donors. Vaccination with two AZD1222 doses was followed by a rise in Spike-specific TCR breadth and depth.

The chain is built from TRBV24-1 and TRBJ2-2; D may match TRBD1 or TRBD2 (6 bases each). This TCR came from an adult who received the AZD1222 COVID-19 vaccine. This specimen consisted of peripheral blood, obtained 28 days after the second AZD1222 dose. The CDR3 region is CATTEGGRERNTGELFF. The CDR3 DNA sequence: TGTGCCACCACCGAAGGGGGACGGGAGAGAAACACCGGGGAGCTGTTTTTT.